This TCR beta chain was found in a study of T cells of healthy individuals. Losses at the gene ends were 5 bases for V and 7 bases for J; bases not matched to a gene: 17. CDR3 length: 17 residues. CDR1 and CDR2 (germline): SGHAT, FQNNGV. TCRdb fed the 5' RACE reads into MiXCR, producing one record per CDR3 protein. The data show about 96,000 distinct CDR3 sequences, around 17% seen once. The chain has TRBV11-2 and TRBJ2-1, with 7 bases identical to TRBD2. The source is a human donor in good health. The chain's CDR3 is CASSARGREGVGNEQFF. The CDR3 nucleotides read TGTGCCAGCAGCGCCCGGGGGAGGGAAGGCGTTGGAAATGAGCAGTTCTTC.